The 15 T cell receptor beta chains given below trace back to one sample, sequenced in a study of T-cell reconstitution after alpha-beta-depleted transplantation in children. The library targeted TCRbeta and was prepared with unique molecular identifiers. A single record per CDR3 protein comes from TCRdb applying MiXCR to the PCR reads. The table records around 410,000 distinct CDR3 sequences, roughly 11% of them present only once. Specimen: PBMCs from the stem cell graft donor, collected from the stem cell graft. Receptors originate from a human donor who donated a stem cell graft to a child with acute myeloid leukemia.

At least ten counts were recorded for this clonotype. The CDR3 protein is CASSQTPGQHQPQHF. Written as DNA, the CDR3 is TGTGCCAGCAGCCAAACCCCGGGACAACATCAGCCCCAGCATTTT. The chain employs TRBV9 and TRBJ1-5; tentatively, D is TRBD1 (6 bases). V was pared by 4 bases and J by 5 bases, with 16 bases between. The V gene's germline CDR1 is SGDLS and CDR2 YYNGEE. The CDR3 runs 15 residues.

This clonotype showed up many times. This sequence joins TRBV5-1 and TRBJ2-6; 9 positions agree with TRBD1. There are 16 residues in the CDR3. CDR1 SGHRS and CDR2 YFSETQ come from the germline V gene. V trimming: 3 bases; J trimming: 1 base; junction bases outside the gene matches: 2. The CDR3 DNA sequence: TGCGCCAGCAGCTCGGGACAGGGATCTGGGGCCAACGTCCTGACTTTC. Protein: CASSSGQGSGANVLTF. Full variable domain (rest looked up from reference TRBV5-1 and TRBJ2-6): KAGVTQTPRYLIKTRGQQVTLSCSPISGHRSVSWYQQTPGQGLQFLFEYFSETQRNKGNFPGRFSGRQFSNSRSEMNVSTLELGDSALYLCASSSGQGSGANVLTFGAGSRLTVL.

Here the CDR3 DNA reads TGCAGTGCTCGACCGACTAGCGGGAGCACAGATACGCAGTATTTT. Its translation: CSARPTSGSTDTQYF. This rearrangement joins TRBV20-1 to TRBJ2-3; 10 nucleotides align to TRBD2. CDR1 is DFQATT and CDR2 is SNEGSKA in the germline V gene (reference sequence). V dropped 5 bases and J dropped 0; count of bases not matched to a gene: 5. This CDR3 comprises 15 residues.

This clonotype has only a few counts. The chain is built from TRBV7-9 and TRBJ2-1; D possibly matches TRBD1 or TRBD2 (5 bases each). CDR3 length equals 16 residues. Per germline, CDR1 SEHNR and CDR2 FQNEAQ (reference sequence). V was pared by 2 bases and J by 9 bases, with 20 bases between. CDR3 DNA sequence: TGTGCCAGCAGCTTAAGAACACCGGGGCCAGGAAGTGAGCAGTTCTTC. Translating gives CASSLRTPGPGSEQFF.

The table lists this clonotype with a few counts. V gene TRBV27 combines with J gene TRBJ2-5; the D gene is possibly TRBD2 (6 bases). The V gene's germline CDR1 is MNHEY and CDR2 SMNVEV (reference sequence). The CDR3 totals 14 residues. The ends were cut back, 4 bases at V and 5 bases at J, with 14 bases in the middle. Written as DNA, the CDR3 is TGTGCCAGCAGTTCCCGGGGGTCCTGGGAGACCCAGTACTTC. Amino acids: CASSSRGSWETQYF.

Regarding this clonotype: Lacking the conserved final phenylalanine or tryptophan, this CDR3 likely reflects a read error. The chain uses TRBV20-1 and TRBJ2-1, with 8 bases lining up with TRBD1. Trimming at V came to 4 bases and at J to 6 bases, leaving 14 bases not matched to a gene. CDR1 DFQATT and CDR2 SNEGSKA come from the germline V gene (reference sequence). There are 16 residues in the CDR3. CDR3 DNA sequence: TGCAGTGCTAAGGAGTTTGGGACAGGCCGATCCAATGAGCAGTTCTCC. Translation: CSAKEFGTGRSNEQFS.

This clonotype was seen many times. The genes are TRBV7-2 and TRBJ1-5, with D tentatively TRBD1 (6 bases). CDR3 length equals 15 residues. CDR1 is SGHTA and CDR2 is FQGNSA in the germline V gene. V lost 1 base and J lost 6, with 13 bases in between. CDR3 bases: TGTGCCAGCAGCTTAGGCAGGGGTTTGGGTCAGCCCCAGCATTTT. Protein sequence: CASSLGRGLGQPQHF.

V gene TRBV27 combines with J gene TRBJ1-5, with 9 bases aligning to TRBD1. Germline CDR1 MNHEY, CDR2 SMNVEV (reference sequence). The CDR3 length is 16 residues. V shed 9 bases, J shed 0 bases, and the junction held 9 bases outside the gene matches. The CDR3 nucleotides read TGTGCCAGTCTAGTAACAGGGGGCGATAGCAATCAGCCCCAGCATTTT. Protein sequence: CASLVTGGDSNQPQHF.

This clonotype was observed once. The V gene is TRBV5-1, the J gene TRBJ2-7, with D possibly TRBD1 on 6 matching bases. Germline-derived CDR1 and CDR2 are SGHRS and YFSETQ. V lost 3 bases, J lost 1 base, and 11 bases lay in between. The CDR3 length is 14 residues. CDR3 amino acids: CASSSGTLSYEQYF. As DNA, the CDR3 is TGCGCCAGCAGCTCCGGGACACTTTCCTACGAGCAGTACTTC.

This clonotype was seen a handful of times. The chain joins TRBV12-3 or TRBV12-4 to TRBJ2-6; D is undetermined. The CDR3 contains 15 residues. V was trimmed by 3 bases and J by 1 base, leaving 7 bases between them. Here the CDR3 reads CASSFTASGANVLTF. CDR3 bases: TGTGCCAGCAGTTTCACTGCTTCTGGGGCCAACGTCCTGACTTTC.

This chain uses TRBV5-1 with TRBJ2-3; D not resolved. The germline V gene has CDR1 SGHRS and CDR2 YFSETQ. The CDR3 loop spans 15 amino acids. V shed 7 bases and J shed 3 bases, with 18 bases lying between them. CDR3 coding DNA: TGCGCCAGCCGAAACTATGGCCTGGGGACAGATACGCAGTATTTT. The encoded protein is CASRNYGLGTDTQYF.

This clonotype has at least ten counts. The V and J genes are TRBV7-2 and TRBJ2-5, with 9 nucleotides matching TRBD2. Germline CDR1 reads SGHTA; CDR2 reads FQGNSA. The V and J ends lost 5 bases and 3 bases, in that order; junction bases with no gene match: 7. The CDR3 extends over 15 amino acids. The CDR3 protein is CASSQLAGLEETQYF. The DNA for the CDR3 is TGTGCCAGCAGCCAGCTAGCGGGATTGGAAGAGACCCAGTACTTC.

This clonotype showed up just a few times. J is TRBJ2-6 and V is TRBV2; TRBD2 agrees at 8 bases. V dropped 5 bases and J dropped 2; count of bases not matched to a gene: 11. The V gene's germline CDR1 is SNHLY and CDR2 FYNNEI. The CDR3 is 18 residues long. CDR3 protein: CASSFGGTSKAGANVLTF. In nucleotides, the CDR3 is TGTGCCAGCAGTTTCGGAGGGACTAGTAAGGCTGGGGCCAACGTCCTGACTTTC.

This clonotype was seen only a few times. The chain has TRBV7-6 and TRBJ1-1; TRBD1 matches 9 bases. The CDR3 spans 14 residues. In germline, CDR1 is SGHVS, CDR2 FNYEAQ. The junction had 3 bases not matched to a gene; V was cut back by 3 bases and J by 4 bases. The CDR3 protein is CASSFPGQGTEAFF. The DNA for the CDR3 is TGTGCCAGCAGCTTCCCGGGACAGGGCACTGAAGCTTTCTTT.

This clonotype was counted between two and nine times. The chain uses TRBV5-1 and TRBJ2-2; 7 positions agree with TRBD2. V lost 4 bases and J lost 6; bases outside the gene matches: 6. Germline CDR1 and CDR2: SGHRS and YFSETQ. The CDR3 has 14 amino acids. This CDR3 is CASSPAGVAGELFF. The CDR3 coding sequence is TGCGCCAGCAGCCCCGCGGGAGTGGCCGGGGAGCTGTTTTTT.